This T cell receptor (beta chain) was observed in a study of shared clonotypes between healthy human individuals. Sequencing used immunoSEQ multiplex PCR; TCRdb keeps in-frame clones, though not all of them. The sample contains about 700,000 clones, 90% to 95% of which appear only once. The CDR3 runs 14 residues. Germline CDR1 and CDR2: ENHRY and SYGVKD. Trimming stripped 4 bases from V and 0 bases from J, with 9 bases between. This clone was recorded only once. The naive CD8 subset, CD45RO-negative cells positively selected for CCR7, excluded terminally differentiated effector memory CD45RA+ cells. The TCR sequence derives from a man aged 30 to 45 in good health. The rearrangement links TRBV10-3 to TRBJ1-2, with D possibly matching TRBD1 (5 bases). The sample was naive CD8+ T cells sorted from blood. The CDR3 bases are TGTGCCATCAGTGGGGGCGGTGCTAACTATGGCTACACCTTC. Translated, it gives CAISGGGANYGYTF.